One T cell receptor (beta chain) is described in this entry. This sample is drawn from a study of control samples from healthy donors and cancer patients. TCRdb keeps only in-frame clones here, not all; method: immunoSEQ multiplex PCR. The table includes about 100,000 clones, 70% to 90% detected once. Sequenced material: blood. This TCR came from a man in his thirties or forties in good health.

The CDR3 is CASSLDDQPQHF. DNA for the CDR3: TGTGCCAGCAGCTTAGATGATCAGCCCCAGCATTTT. The chain joins TRBV7-9 to TRBJ1-5; D unclear. Trimming took off 1 base at V and 5 bases at J, with 3 bases between the two ends. CDR1 is SEHNR and CDR2 is FQNEAQ in the germline V gene (reference sequence). CDR3 length: 12 amino acids.